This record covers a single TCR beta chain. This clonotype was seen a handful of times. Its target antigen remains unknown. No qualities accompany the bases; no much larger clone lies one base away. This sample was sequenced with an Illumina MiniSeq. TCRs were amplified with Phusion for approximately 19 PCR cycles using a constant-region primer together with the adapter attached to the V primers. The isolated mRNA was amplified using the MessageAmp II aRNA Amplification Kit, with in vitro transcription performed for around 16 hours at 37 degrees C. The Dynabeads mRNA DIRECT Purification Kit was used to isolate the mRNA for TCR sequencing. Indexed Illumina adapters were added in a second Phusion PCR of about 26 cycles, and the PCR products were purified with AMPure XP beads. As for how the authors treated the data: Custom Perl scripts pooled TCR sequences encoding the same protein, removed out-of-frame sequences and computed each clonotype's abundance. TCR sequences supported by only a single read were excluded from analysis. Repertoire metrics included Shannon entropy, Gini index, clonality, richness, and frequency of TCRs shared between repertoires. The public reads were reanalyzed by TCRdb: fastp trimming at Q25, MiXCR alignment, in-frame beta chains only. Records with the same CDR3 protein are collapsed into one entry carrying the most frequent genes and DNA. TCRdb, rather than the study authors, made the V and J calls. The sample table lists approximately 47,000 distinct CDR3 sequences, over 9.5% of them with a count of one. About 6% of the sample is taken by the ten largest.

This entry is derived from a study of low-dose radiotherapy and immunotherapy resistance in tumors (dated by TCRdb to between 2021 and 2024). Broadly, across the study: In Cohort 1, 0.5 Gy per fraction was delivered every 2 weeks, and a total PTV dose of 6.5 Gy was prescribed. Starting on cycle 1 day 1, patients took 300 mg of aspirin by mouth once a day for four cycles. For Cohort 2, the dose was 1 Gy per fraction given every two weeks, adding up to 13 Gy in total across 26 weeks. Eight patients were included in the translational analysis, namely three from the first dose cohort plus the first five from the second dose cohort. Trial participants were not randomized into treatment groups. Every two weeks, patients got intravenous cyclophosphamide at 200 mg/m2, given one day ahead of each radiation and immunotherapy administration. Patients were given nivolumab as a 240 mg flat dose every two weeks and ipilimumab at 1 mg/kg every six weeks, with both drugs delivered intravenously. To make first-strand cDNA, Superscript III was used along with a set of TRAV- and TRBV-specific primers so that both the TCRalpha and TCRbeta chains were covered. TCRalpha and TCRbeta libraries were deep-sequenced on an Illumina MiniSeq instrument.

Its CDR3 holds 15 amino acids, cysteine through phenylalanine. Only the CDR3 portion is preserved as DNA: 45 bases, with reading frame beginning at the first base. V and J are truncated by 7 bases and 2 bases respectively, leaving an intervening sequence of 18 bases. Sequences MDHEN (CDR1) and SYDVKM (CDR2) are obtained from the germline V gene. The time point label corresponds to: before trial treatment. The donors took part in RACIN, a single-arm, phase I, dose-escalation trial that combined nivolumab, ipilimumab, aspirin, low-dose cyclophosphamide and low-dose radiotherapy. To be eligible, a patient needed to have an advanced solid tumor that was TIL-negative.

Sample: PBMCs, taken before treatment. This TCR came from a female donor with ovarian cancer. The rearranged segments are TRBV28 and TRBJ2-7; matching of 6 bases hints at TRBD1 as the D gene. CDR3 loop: CASIPGARGTYEQYF. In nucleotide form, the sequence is TGTGCCAGCATTCCAGGGGCGAGAGGCACCTACGAGCAGTACTTC.